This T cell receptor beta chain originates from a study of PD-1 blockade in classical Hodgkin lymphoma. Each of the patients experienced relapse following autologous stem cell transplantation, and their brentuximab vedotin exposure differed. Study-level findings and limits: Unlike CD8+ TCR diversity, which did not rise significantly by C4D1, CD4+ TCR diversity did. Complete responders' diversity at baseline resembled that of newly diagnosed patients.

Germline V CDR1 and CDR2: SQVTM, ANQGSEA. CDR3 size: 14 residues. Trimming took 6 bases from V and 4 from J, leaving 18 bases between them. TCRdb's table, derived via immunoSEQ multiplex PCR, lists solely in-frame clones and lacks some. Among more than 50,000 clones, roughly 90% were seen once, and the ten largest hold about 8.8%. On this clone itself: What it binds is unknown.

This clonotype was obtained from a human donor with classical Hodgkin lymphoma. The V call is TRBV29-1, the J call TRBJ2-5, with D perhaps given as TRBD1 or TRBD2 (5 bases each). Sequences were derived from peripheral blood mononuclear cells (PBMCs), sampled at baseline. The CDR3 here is CSVDGPGSGETQYF. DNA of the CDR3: TGCAGCGTGGACGGGCCAGGGAGCGGAGAGACCCAGTACTTC. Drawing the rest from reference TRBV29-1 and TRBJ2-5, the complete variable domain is SAVISQKPSRDICQRGTSLTIQCQVDSQVTMMFWYRQQPGQSLTLIATANQGSEATYESGFVIDKFPISRPNLTFSTLTVSNMSPEDSSIYLCSVDGPGSGETQYFGPGTRLLVL.